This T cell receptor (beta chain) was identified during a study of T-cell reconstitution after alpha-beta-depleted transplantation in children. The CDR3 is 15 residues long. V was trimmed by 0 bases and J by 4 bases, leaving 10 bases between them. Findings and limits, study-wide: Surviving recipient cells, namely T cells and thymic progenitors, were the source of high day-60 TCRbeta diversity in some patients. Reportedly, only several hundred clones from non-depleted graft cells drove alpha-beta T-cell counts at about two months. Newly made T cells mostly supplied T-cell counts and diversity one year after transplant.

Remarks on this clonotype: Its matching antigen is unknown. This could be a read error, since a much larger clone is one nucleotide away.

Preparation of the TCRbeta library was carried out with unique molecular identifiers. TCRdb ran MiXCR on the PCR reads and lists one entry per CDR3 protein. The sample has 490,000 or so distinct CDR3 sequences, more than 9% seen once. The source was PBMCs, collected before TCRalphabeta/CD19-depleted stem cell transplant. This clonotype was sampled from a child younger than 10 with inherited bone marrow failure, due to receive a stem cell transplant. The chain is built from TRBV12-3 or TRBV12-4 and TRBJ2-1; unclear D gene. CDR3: CASSLAGTLYNEQFF. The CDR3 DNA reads TGTGCCAGCAGTTTAGCGGGCACACTTTACAATGAGCAGTTCTTC.